These 32 T cell receptor beta chains were all obtained from the same sample, sequenced in a study of blood T cell repertoires in COVID-19. Libraries were prepared by immunoSEQ multiplex PCR; TCRdb keeps only in-frame clonotypes and omits some of them. This sample yields 57,000 or so clones, of which less than 85% are seen a single time; roughly 18% belongs to the top ten. The sequencing input was peripheral blood. These receptors were taken from a man in his sixties with acute or convalescent COVID-19.

This chain joins TRBV30 and TRBJ1-6; D is unresolved. V was pared by 5 bases and J by 10 bases, with 12 bases between. The CDR3 has 12 amino acids. Germline V CDR1 and CDR2: GTSNPN, SVGIG (reference sequence). This chain's CDR3 is CAWSRSPSPLHF. Here the CDR3 DNA reads TGTGCCTGGTCCCGTTCCCCCTCACCCCTCCACTTT.

This chain joins TRBV6-5 and TRBJ2-7; D perhaps matches TRBD1 (5 bases). The CDR3 totals 15 residues. The V gene lost 3 bases and the J gene lost 3 bases, with 15 bases spanning the gap. Looked up from germline, CDR1 is MNHEY and CDR2 is SVGAGI. The CDR3 spells CASSYQGSLNYEQYF. Here the CDR3 DNA reads TGTGCCAGCAGTTATCAGGGCAGCCTCAACTACGAGCAGTACTTC.

The chain joins TRBV5-1 to TRBJ1-5; perhaps TRBD1 as D (5 bases). Looked up from germline, CDR1 is SGHRS and CDR2 is YFSETQ. V was clipped by 3 bases and J by 8 bases, with 9 bases between them. The CDR3 has 12 amino acids. In DNA form, the CDR3 reads TGCGCCAGCAGCTCCAGGGAAAAGCCCCAGCATTTT. Translation gives CASSSREKPQHF.

This clone has just a few counts. The rearrangement links TRBV2 to TRBJ2-7; 10 nucleotides line up with TRBD1. V shed 11 bases, J shed 5 bases, and the junction held 6 bases outside the gene matches. CDR1 is SNHLY and CDR2 is FYNNEI in the germline V gene. The CDR3 sequence is 12 residues long. The CDR3 DNA reads TGTGCCTTCCGGGACAGGGGCCACGAGCAGTACTTC. Translating it yields CAFRDRGHEQYF. Complete variable domain (other parts from reference TRBV2 and TRBJ2-7): EPEVTQTPSHQVTQMGQEVILRCVPISNHLYFYWYRQILGQKVEFLVSFYNNEISEKSEIFDDQFSVERPDGSNFTLKIRSTKLEDSAMYFCAFRDRGHEQYFGPGTRLTVT.

The rearrangement uses TRBV7-9 and TRBJ2-2; 9 bases agree with TRBD1. The ends lost 0 bases at V and 4 bases at J; junction bases unmatched: 3. The CDR3 is made up of 16 amino acids. Germline CDR1 is SEHNR and CDR2 is FQNEAQ (reference sequence). CDR3 sequence reads: CASSLAGTGTTGELFF. The CDR3 DNA sequence: TGTGCCAGCAGCTTAGCCGGGACAGGGACCACCGGGGAGCTGTTTTTT.

J is TRBJ2-2 and V is TRBV6-6; 7 nucleotides line up with TRBD2. The V gene end was trimmed by 0 bases and the J gene end by 6 bases; junction bases not matched to a gene: 7. Germline lookup yields CDR1 MNHNY and CDR2 SVGAGI (reference sequence). The CDR3 has 16 amino acids. The CDR3 nucleotides are TGTGCCAGCAGTTACTCTATGGGAGGGCCTTCCGGGGAGCTGTTTTTT. Amino acid sequence: CASSYSMGGPSGELFF.

The V gene is TRBV7-9, the J gene TRBJ1-1, with TRBD1 matching over 7 bases. The length of the CDR3 is 13 residues. V gave up 2 bases and J gave up 8 bases; unmatched junction bases: 5. Germline CDR1 SEHNR, CDR2 FQNEAQ (reference sequence). The CDR3 region has the DNA TGTGCCAGCAGCTTAATGGGACAGATAGAAGCTTTCTTT. Translated, it gives CASSLMGQIEAFF.

V usage is TRBV6-5 and J usage is TRBJ1-3; D perhaps matches TRBD1 (6 bases). The CDR3 is 15 residues long. CDR1 is MNHEY and CDR2 is SVGAGI in the germline V gene. Trimming took 6 bases from V and 0 from J, leaving 12 bases between them. This CDR3 is CASRAWTASGNTIYF. The CDR3 bases are TGTGCCAGCAGGGCTTGGACAGCCTCTGGAAACACCATATATTTT.

V gene TRBV5-5 combines with J gene TRBJ2-7; 9 bases fit TRBD2. The junction had 12 bases not matched to a gene; V was cut back by 2 bases and J by 6 bases. Germline V lookup: CDR1 SGHKS, CDR2 YYEKEE (reference sequence). The CDR3 runs to 16 residues. The CDR3 region has the DNA TGTGCCAGCAGCTTCTCATTTGGGGCGGGAGGGCTCGAGCAGTACTTC. This sequence encodes CASSFSFGAGGLEQYF. The complete variable domain, with remaining parts taken from reference TRBV5-5 and TRBJ2-7, reads DAGVTQSPTHLIKTRGQQVTLRCSPISGHKSVSWYQQVLGQGPQFIFQYYEKEERGRGNFPDRFSARQFPNYSSELNVNALLLGDSALYLCASSFSFGAGGLEQYFGPGTRLTVT.

The chain combines TRBV24-1 with TRBJ2-1; D is undetermined. Deletions cut 6 bases from V and 3 bases from J, with 2 bases between. CDR3 size: 11 residues. Per the germline V gene, CDR1 is KGHDR and CDR2 is SFDVKD. CDR3 sequence (DNA): TGTGCCACCAGTCGCTACAATGAGCAGTTCTTC. Its protein is CATSRYNEQFF.

The V and J genes are TRBV7-3 and TRBJ2-6; D is ambiguous. The V end lost 2 bases, the J end lost 1 base, and 6 bases lay between the germline ends. The CDR3 extends over 15 amino acids. The germline V gene has CDR1 SGHTA and CDR2 FQGTGA. The CDR3 is CASSLVQSGANVLTF. The DNA of the CDR3 is TGTGCCAGCAGCTTAGTCCAATCTGGGGCCAACGTCCTGACTTTC.

The rearrangement joins TRBV28 to TRBJ1-1, with unresolved D. CDR1 and CDR2 from the germline V gene are MDHEN and SYDVKM. V gave up 4 bases and J gave up 0 bases, with 9 bases separating them. The CDR3 spans 14 residues. The CDR3 spells CASSWSPMNTEAFF. CDR3 bases: TGTGCCAGCAGTTGGAGCCCCATGAACACTGAAGCTTTCTTT.

The V and J genes are TRBV5-1 and TRBJ1-6, with 8 bases aligning to TRBD1. The V gene's germline CDR1 is SGHRS and CDR2 YFSETQ. The V segment lost 4 bases and the J segment 9 bases; nucleotides outside the gene matches: 15. The CDR3 has 17 residues. The CDR3: CASSPGQGIMNGSPLHF. CDR3 coding DNA: TGCGCCAGCAGCCCAGGACAGGGCATCATGAACGGTTCACCCCTCCACTTT.

This clone was seen more than once but under ten times. This rearrangement joins TRBV6-2 or TRBV6-3 to TRBJ2-4; D ambiguous. Trimming stripped 4 bases from V and 1 base from J, with 5 bases between. The germline CDR1 and CDR2 sequences are MNHEY and SVGEGT. This CDR3 has 13 residues. CDR3 loop: CASSFPAKNIQYF. DNA for the CDR3: TGTGCCAGCAGTTTTCCGGCCAAAAACATTCAGTACTTC.

The chain joins TRBV24-1 to TRBJ1-1; possible D gene TRBD1, 6 bases. Germline V gene data show CDR1 as KGHDR and CDR2 as SFDVKD. V lost 9 bases and J 5 bases, leaving 15 bases between the germline ends. The CDR3 has 13 amino acids. CDR3 DNA: TGTGCCACCCGCGACAGGTTAGGGACTGAAGCTTTCTTT. Its translation is CATRDRLGTEAFF.

The rearrangement links TRBV4-2 to TRBJ1-1, with D possibly TRBD1 on 6 matching bases. Trimming removed 3 bases from V and 1 base from J, with 9 bases in between. This CDR3 has 14 residues. Germline CDR1 and CDR2: LGHNA and YNFKEQ. This chain's CDR3 is CASSQIQGNTEAFF. In DNA, the CDR3 is TGTGCCAGCAGCCAGATACAGGGGAACACTGAAGCTTTCTTT.

The rearrangement links TRBV5-4 to TRBJ2-3; 7 bases line up with TRBD1. The V and J ends lost 1 base and 0 bases, in that order; junction bases with no gene match: 5. Germline CDR1 SGHNT, CDR2 YYREEE (reference sequence). The CDR3 runs to 16 residues. The CDR3 DNA is TGTGCCAGCAGCTTGCCCTGGGACAGCAGCACAGATACGCAGTATTTT. Its protein product is CASSLPWDSSTDTQYF.

The chain links TRBV18 to TRBJ2-1; TRBD2 agrees at 8 bases. The V segment lost 0 bases and the J segment 9 bases; nucleotides outside the gene matches: 10. This CDR3 has 16 amino acids. Germline V gene sequence: CDR1 KGHSH, CDR2 LQKENI. The DNA of the CDR3 is TGTGCCAGCTCACCACCGACTAGCGAGGGCTATGGTGAGCAGTTCTTC. Protein: CASSPPTSEGYGEQFF.

The chain is built from TRBV6-6 and TRBJ2-7; 7 bases fit TRBD1. CDR1 and CDR2 (germline): MNHNY, SVGAGI (reference sequence). The V segment lost 6 bases and the J segment 7 bases; nucleotides outside the gene matches: 6. This CDR3 region has 12 residues. The CDR3: CASSETGREQYF. CDR3 nucleotides: TGTGCCAGCAGCGAGACAGGGCGGGAGCAGTACTTC.

The rearrangement uses TRBV28 and TRBJ2-6; possible D gene TRBD1, 6 bases. The germline V gene encodes CDR1 MDHEN and CDR2 SYDVKM. Trimming left V 5 bases short and J 2 bases short, with 13 bases between. This CDR3 is built from 16 residues. CDR3 nucleotides: TGTGCCAGCAGTATTCCCTCAGGGGCTGGGGCCAACGTCCTGACTTTC. This gives the protein CASSIPSGAGANVLTF.

The genes are TRBV5-1 and TRBJ2-1; 7 bases line up with TRBD2. Germline V lookup: CDR1 SGHRS, CDR2 YFSETQ. The length of the CDR3 is 16 residues. Losses at the gene ends were 0 bases for V and 7 bases for J; bases not matched to a gene: 10. The CDR3 region has the DNA TGCGCCAGCAGCTTGGTTGCGGGAGCCACGGGAAATGAGCAGTTCTTC. Amino acid sequence: CASSLVAGATGNEQFF.

V usage is TRBV9 and J usage is TRBJ2-1, with 10 bases identical to TRBD2. The CDR3 spans 15 residues. The germline gives CDR1 SGDLS, CDR2 YYNGEE. J was trimmed by 0 bases and V by 5 bases; bases with no gene match: 2. The CDR3 DNA sequence: TGTGCCAGCAGTCCTAGCGGGAGCTCCTACAATGAGCAGTTCTTC. Translating gives CASSPSGSSYNEQFF.

The chain carries TRBV5-1 and TRBJ1-6; 9 bases align to TRBD1. Per germline, CDR1 SGHRS and CDR2 YFSETQ. The CDR3 has 15 amino acids. V trimming: 2 bases; J trimming: 7 bases; junction bases outside the gene matches: 4. CDR3 loop: CASSFPDRGNSPLHF. In DNA form, the CDR3 reads TGCGCCAGCAGCTTTCCGGACAGGGGAAATTCACCCCTCCACTTT.

The J gene is TRBJ2-7, the V gene TRBV14, with 8 positions matching TRBD2. The CDR3 consists of 13 residues. The germline CDR1 and CDR2 sequences are SGHDN and FVKESK. V gave up 4 bases and J gave up 7 bases; unmatched junction bases: 6. The CDR3 DNA sequence: TGTGCCAGCAGCCCGGGAGGGGAAGATGAGCAGTACTTC. The encoded protein is CASSPGGEDEQYF.

The chain combines TRBV7-9 with TRBJ2-3; a weak D match, TRBD1 (5 bases). Germline loops: CDR1 SEHNR, CDR2 FQNEAQ (reference sequence). The CDR3 consists of 14 residues. Trimming took off 8 bases at V and 4 bases at J, with 16 bases between the two ends. CDR3 nucleotides: TGTGCCAGCGCGCAGGGTGTCAGCGCAGATACGCAGTATTTT. Translation: CASAQGVSADTQYF.

This chain links TRBV10-3 with TRBJ2-1, with 9 bases lining up with TRBD2. The CDR3 runs to 16 residues. The trim removed 2 bases at V and 1 base at J, leaving 3 bases unmatched. Germline lookup yields CDR1 ENHRY and CDR2 SYGVKD. CDR3 residues: CAISESGRSSYNEQFF. The CDR3 DNA is TGTGCCATCAGTGAGAGCGGGAGGAGTTCCTACAATGAGCAGTTCTTC.

This clone was seen just once. V and J are TRBV5-6 and TRBJ2-5, with 8 bases fitting TRBD1. Germline V gene lookup returns CDR1 SGHDT and CDR2 YYEEEE. The CDR3 consists of 14 residues. The junction had 5 bases not matched to a gene; V was cut back by 4 bases and J by 3 bases. CDR3 coding DNA: TGTGCCAGCAGCCTGATGGACAGGGAAGAGACCCAGTACTTC. Translation gives CASSLMDREETQYF.

The chain joins TRBV3-1 (or the pseudogene TRBV3-2) to TRBJ2-1, with D tentatively TRBD2 (6 bases). V was cut by 8 bases and J by 2 bases, with 16 bases left in between. This CDR3 is 15 amino acids long. Germline assignment: CDR1 LGHDT and CDR2 YNNKEL (reference sequence). The CDR3 DNA sequence: TGTGCCAGCGGACGGGGGAAGTCAGCCTACAATGAGCAGTTCTTC. This translates into CASGRGKSAYNEQFF.

The rearrangement joins TRBV7-9 to TRBJ2-1, with TRBD2 matching over 8 bases. Germline V gives CDR1 SEHNR, CDR2 FQNEAQ (reference sequence). The CDR3 totals 18 residues. After removal of 1 base from V and 7 bases from J, the junction contained 15 bases not matched to a gene. The CDR3 loop reads CASSLGPRASGRGNEQFF. The CDR3 DNA reads as TGTGCCAGCAGCTTAGGCCCCCGGGCGAGCGGGAGAGGGAATGAGCAGTTCTTC.

The chain couples TRBV6-5 to TRBJ1-2; 9 bases map to TRBD1. The CDR3 totals 13 residues. The V and J ends lost 6 bases and 7 bases, in that order; junction bases with no gene match: 6. CDR1 is MNHEY, CDR2 SVGAGI, per germline. CDR3 loop: CASRPTGGFGYTF. CDR3 coding DNA: TGTGCCAGCAGGCCGACAGGGGGATTTGGCTACACCTTC.

The chain has TRBV6-6 and TRBJ2-1; TRBD2 matches at 14 bases. With V trimmed by 5 bases and J by 9 bases, 12 bases remained unmatched. From germline, CDR1 is MNHNY and CDR2 SVGAGI (reference sequence). This CDR3 has 17 residues. The CDR3 spells CASSRQAGTSGSGEQFF. DNA for the CDR3: TGTGCCAGCAGTCGTCAAGCCGGGACTAGCGGGAGTGGTGAGCAGTTCTTC.

V usage is TRBV11-2 and J usage is TRBJ2-1, with 7 bases aligning to TRBD2. Germline V CDR1 and CDR2: SGHAT, FQNNGV. V was clipped by 0 bases and J by 6 bases; unmatched bases: 5. The CDR3 covers 15 residues. This CDR3 is CASSLERLASNEQFF. The CDR3 DNA sequence: TGTGCCAGCAGCTTAGAAAGACTAGCCTCCAATGAGCAGTTCTTC.